Each of the 23 T cell receptor beta chains below was sequenced from the same sample in a study of T-cell memory formation after mild COVID-19 (dated by TCRdb to about 2021). Library prep was done by 5' RACE. Sequencing used an Illumina NovaSeq 6000. TCRdb passed the public sequencing reads through fastp at Q25 and MiXCR, retaining productive beta sequences. Every entry covers one CDR3 protein and lists the most common genes and DNA from its rows. For this sample the table gives 310,000 or so distinct CDR3 sequences, of which approximately 15% were detected only once. In total, the top ten clones hold more than 20% of the sample. The sample consisted of PBMCs or a T cell subset sorted from them (not recorded which). The receptors derive from a man younger than 35 who had mild COVID-19 (a few samples of this study predate the infection). The sample titles of this study are shuffled in the database, so cell type and time point are left out; the donor was told from shared clones.

This clonotype was counted only a few times. The chain carries TRBV9 and TRBJ1-5, with unresolved D. Germline V gives CDR1 SGDLS, CDR2 YYNGEE. V shed 0 bases and J shed 7 bases, with 8 bases lying between them. This CDR3 has 13 amino acids. This CDR3 reads CASSVGTDQPQHF. DNA of the CDR3: TGTGCCAGCAGCGTAGGAACGGACCAGCCCCAGCATTTT.

The rearrangement joins TRBV5-1 to TRBJ2-1; 10 bases map to TRBD2. V dropped 5 bases and J dropped 6; count of bases not matched to a gene: 11. The CDR3 length is 16 residues. CDR1 is SGHRS and CDR2 is YFSETQ in the germline V gene. In DNA, the CDR3 is TGCGCCAGCAGTGTTATAGCGGGGGGTCAGGCCAATGAGCAGTTCTTC. It codes for CASSVIAGGQANEQFF.

This clonotype was seen at least ten times. The rearrangement joins TRBV7-2 to TRBJ2-3, with 7 bases that match TRBD2. CDR3 length equals 15 residues. Germline lookup yields CDR1 SGHTA and CDR2 FQGNSA. The V and J ends lost 6 bases and 6 bases, in that order; junction bases with no gene match: 12. CDR3 sequence (DNA): TGTGCCAGCAGTCGCCGTGGCGGGGGAGGGGATACGCAGTATTTT. Amino acids: CASSRRGGGGDTQYF.

The CDR3 here is CASSDTATGELFF. The CDR3 nucleotides are TGTGCCAGCTCAGACACTGCCACCGGGGAGCTGTTTTTT. J is TRBJ2-2 and V is TRBV18; no firm D call. The CDR3 runs 13 residues. V was trimmed by 5 bases and J by 4 bases, leaving 8 bases between them. Per germline, CDR1 KGHSH and CDR2 LQKENI.

This clonotype showed up many times. In DNA, the CDR3 is TGTGCCAGCAGTGAAAGTCAGCGAGAGACCCAGTACTTC. It specifies CASSESQRETQYF. The chain is built from TRBV2 and TRBJ2-5; D unresolved. Germline values: CDR1 SNHLY, CDR2 FYNNEI. The ends were cut back, 2 bases at V and 4 bases at J, with 8 bases in the middle. The CDR3 spans 13 residues. The whole variable domain, remainder taken from reference TRBV2 and TRBJ2-5, is EPEVTQTPSHQVTQMGQEVILRCVPISNHLYFYWYRQILGQKVEFLVSFYNNEISEKSEIFDDQFSVERPDGSNFTLKIRSTKLEDSAMYFCASSESQRETQYFGPGTRLLVL.

The table lists this clonotype with many counts. The chain has TRBV20-1 and TRBJ2-5, with D perhaps TRBD1 or TRBD2 (5 bases each). This CDR3 is built from 12 residues. Germline V gene data show CDR1 as DFQATT and CDR2 as SNEGSKA (reference sequence). V was pared by 5 bases and J by 5 bases, with 12 bases between. The CDR3 spells CSAEGSLETQYF. In DNA form, the CDR3 reads TGCAGTGCTGAGGGGAGTTTGGAGACCCAGTACTTC.

The chain carries TRBV20-1 and TRBJ2-7; 11 bases line up with TRBD1. Germline V CDR1 and CDR2: DFQATT, SNEGSKA (reference sequence). V shed 5 bases, J shed 5 bases, and the junction held 11 bases outside the gene matches. The CDR3 sequence is 15 residues long. The CDR3 is CSARIRDRGIHEQYF. CDR3 bases: TGCAGTGCTCGAATAAGGGACAGGGGGATCCACGAGCAGTACTTC.

This clonotype has a handful of counts. The chain links TRBV7-8 to TRBJ2-3, with TRBD2 identical over 9 bases. Germline V gives CDR1 SGHVS, CDR2 FQNEAQ. CDR3 length: 16 residues. The trim removed 5 bases at V and 4 bases at J, leaving 10 bases unmatched. CDR3 nucleotides: TGTGCCAGCAGCGTGGGACTAGCAAAGGGGCCAGATACGCAGTATTTT. Its translation: CASSVGLAKGPDTQYF.

The DNA for the CDR3 is TGCGCCAGCAGCTTGGAGGCAGGGTCGTTCTATTTT. Amino acid sequence: CASSLEAGSFYF. V gene TRBV5-1 combines with J gene TRBJ1-3; weak D call: TRBD1 (5 bases). Trimming shortened V by 0 bases and J by 16 bases, and 14 bases separated the two germline ends. This CDR3 region has 12 residues. In germline, CDR1 is SGHRS, CDR2 YFSETQ.

This clonotype showed up just a few times. The chain combines TRBV19 with TRBJ2-2; 7 bases match TRBD1. The germline V gene encodes CDR1 LNHDA and CDR2 SQIVND (reference sequence). This CDR3 is built from 14 residues. The V segment lost 7 bases and the J segment 5 bases; nucleotides outside the gene matches: 7. The CDR3 coding sequence is TGTGCCAGTACCCTGACAGGGCAAACCGGGGAGCTGTTTTTT. This codes for CASTLTGQTGELFF.

V and J are TRBV7-3 and TRBJ2-2, with 7 positions matching TRBD1. CDR1 and CDR2 from the germline V gene are SGHTA and FQGTGA. Unmatched junction bases numbered 8, after V lost 5 bases and J lost 8 bases. The CDR3 length is 14 residues. This chain's CDR3 is CASSPGQNAGELFF. The CDR3 bases are TGTGCCAGCAGCCCGGGACAGAATGCGGGGGAGCTGTTTTTT.

This clonotype was found many times. The chain employs TRBV20-1 and TRBJ1-6, with TRBD1 matching 9 bases. With V trimmed by 3 bases and J by 8 bases, 5 bases remained unmatched. The length of the CDR3 is 14 residues. CDR1 and CDR2 (germline): DFQATT, SNEGSKA (reference sequence). The CDR3 DNA reads TGCAGTGCTAGCGACAGGGGGTTGGATTCACCCCTCCACTTT. Protein product: CSASDRGLDSPLHF.

This clonotype has a handful of counts. The gene calls are TRBV5-1 and TRBJ2-7; 9 bases agree with TRBD1. The CDR3 is 16 amino acids. CDR1 is SGHRS and CDR2 is YFSETQ in the germline V gene. Trimming cost V 0 bases and J 5 bases; bases outside gene matches: 9. CDR3 bases: TGCGCCAGCAGCTTGGAAGGCCGGACAGGGGTGGACGAGCAGTACGTC. Translation: CASSLEGRTGVDEQYV.

CDR3 in DNA: TGTGCCAGCAGCTTGCTGGGACAGAGGAATCAGCCCCAGCATTTT. As protein: CASSLLGQRNQPQHF. The chain recombines TRBV5-5 with TRBJ1-5; TRBD1 matches at 7 bases. This CDR3 spans 15 amino acids. The germline gives CDR1 SGHKS, CDR2 YYEKEE (reference sequence). Unmatched junction bases numbered 5, after V lost 1 base and J lost 4 bases.

V and J are TRBV3-1 and TRBJ2-2; TRBD2 matches at 12 bases. Germline values: CDR1 LGHDT, CDR2 YNNKEL (reference sequence). The CDR3 loop spans 16 amino acids. V lost 4 bases, J lost 0 bases, and 0 bases stayed unmatched. The CDR3 DNA follows: TGTGCCAGCAGCCGACTAGCGGGGGCGAACACCGGGGAGCTGTTTTTT. It specifies CASSRLAGANTGELFF.

The chain has TRBV6-2 or TRBV6-3 and TRBJ1-4; possibly TRBD1 for D (6 bases). Germline CDR1 is MNHEY and CDR2 is SVGEGT. This CDR3 contains 15 residues. Between the trimmed V and J ends, which lost 2 bases and 7 bases, there was a span of 14 bases. CDR3 nucleotide sequence: TGTGCCAGCAGTTACAGGAGGGGGTTCAGTGAAAAACTGTTTTTT. It is translated as CASSYRRGFSEKLFF.

The rearrangement links TRBV7-2 to TRBJ2-2; maybe TRBD1 (5 bases). Deletions cut 3 bases from V and 4 bases from J, with 9 bases between. The CDR3 extends over 14 amino acids. CDR1 is SGHTA and CDR2 is FQGNSA in the germline V gene. The CDR3 DNA sequence: TGTGCCAGCAGCTTGCAGGGTAGCACCGGGGAGCTGTTTTTT. Its protein product is CASSLQGSTGELFF.

The chain uses TRBV24-1 and TRBJ2-1; unclear D gene. This CDR3 has 14 amino acids. Germline CDR1 KGHDR, CDR2 SFDVKD. V lost 2 bases to trimming and J lost 14 bases, with 18 bases between them. The CDR3 region has the DNA TGTGCCACCAGTGATTCCGAAATGGGCCAATACAAGTTCTTC. Residues: CATSDSEMGQYKFF.

Only a few counts were recorded for this clonotype. CDR3 sequence: CSVGDRGNTEAFF. CDR3 DNA: TGCAGCGTAGGGGACAGGGGGAACACTGAAGCTTTCTTT. The chain recombines TRBV29-1 with TRBJ1-1, with 10 bases that match TRBD1. This CDR3 region has 13 residues. With V trimmed by 6 bases and J by 1 base, 2 bases remained unmatched. The germline gives CDR1 SQVTM, CDR2 ANQGSEA.

There are a few counts of this clonotype. The chain employs TRBV23-1 and TRBJ2-2; no firm D call. TRBV23-1 is an ORF, and what it does is uncertain. V lost 6 bases to trimming and J lost 9 bases, with 11 bases between them. The CDR3 is 12 residues long. CDR3 coding DNA: TGCGCCAGCAGCCTACAGCACAGGGAGCTGTTTTTT. This gives the protein CASSLQHRELFF.

This chain links TRBV18 with TRBJ1-1; TRBD1 matches at 9 bases. The CDR3 covers 15 residues. V shed 4 bases and J 3 bases; nucleotides not matched to a gene: 6. Germline V lookup: CDR1 KGHSH, CDR2 LQKENI. The CDR3 DNA reads as TGTGCCAGCTCACTCCGGGACAGGGAAGACACTGAAGCTTTCTTT. The encoded protein is CASSLRDREDTEAFF.

The V and J genes are TRBV27 and TRBJ2-1; 10 bases are a match to TRBD1. Trimming took 6 bases from V and 0 from J; bases not matched to a gene: 8. Per the germline V gene, CDR1 is MNHEY and CDR2 is SMNVEV (reference sequence). This CDR3 region has 17 residues. The CDR3 loop reads CASSPETGGDSYNEQFF. DNA of the CDR3: TGTGCCAGCAGCCCAGAGACAGGGGGCGACTCCTACAATGAGCAGTTCTTC.

The genes are TRBV5-1 and TRBJ2-7; TRBD1 aligns across 8 bases. V was clipped by 2 bases and J by 10 bases; unmatched bases: 8. This CDR3 comprises 13 residues. The germline V gene has CDR1 SGHRS and CDR2 YFSETQ. This chain's CDR3 is CASSLRGQVRQYF. The CDR3, as DNA: TGCGCCAGCAGCTTAAGGGGACAGGTGCGTCAGTACTTC.